What follows describes a single TCR beta chain. As yet, its antigen is unknown. Per the germline V gene, CDR1 is ENHRY and CDR2 is SYGVKD. V lost 10 bases to trimming and J lost 5 bases; unmatched junction nucleotides: 8. This CDR3 region has 13 residues. Under the authors' procedure: ImmunoSEQ supplied junction-only sequences lacking quality scores, so filtering was different. The repertoire was sequenced with immunoSEQ multiplex PCR; TCRdb's copy has only in-frame clones and lacks some. Clone size and V and J calls were adopted from that table, with D and trimming inferred from the DNA. This sample has around 700,000 clones, with 72% found just once. This entry is derived from a study of shared clonotypes between healthy human individuals. In the study overall: Aged between 18 and 49, the donors were two women and three men.

Findings of the study overall: The study found roughly 5% of naive CD4 clonotypes shared across a few donors.

Source material: memory CD4+ T cells sorted from blood. Subset of the sample: CD45RA-negative fraction. V gene TRBV10-3 combines with J gene TRBJ2-5, with 9 bases aligning to TRBD1. The receptor comes from a woman aged 25 to 39 in good health. This CDR3 reads CATEQGAGETQYF. As DNA, the CDR3 is TGTGCCACAGAACAGGGGGCGGGGGAGACCCAGTACTTC.